The 26 T cell receptor beta chains presented below share a single source sample, sequenced in a study of OX40 agonist ivuxolimab in advanced cancers. The method was immunoSEQ multiplex PCR; TCRdb's version includes in-frame clones alone and lacks a portion of them. The sample lists some 15,000 clones, approximately 80% occurring once. The material was CD4+ or CD8+ T cells sorted from blood, obtained in a trial of the OX40 agonist ivuxolimab. Receptors were obtained from an adult with an advanced solid tumor such as melanoma, head and neck, liver or kidney cancer.

The chain is built from TRBV6-6 and TRBJ1-1; 7 nucleotides align to TRBD1. The germline gives CDR1 MNHNY, CDR2 SVGAGI (reference sequence). The V segment lost 6 bases and the J segment 5 bases; nucleotides outside the gene matches: 9. The length of the CDR3 is 14 residues. This CDR3 is CASSNRGGETEAFF. The CDR3 DNA is TGTGCCAGCAGCAACAGGGGAGGGGAGACTGAAGCTTTCTTT.

The chain is built from TRBV6-6 and TRBJ2-7; D might be TRBD1 or TRBD2, each matching 5 bases. Germline CDR1 MNHNY, CDR2 SVGAGI (reference sequence). The CDR3 length is 16 residues. With 0 bases removed from V and 0 bases from J, the gap between germline ends came to 12 bases. The CDR3 is CASSYSRDPSSYEQYF. The CDR3, as DNA: TGTGCCAGCAGTTACTCCCGGGACCCGAGCTCCTACGAGCAGTACTTC.

The chain couples TRBV9 to TRBJ2-1; 12 bases align to TRBD2. Per the germline V gene, CDR1 is SGDLS and CDR2 is YYNGEE. The junction had 8 bases not matched to a gene; V was cut back by 4 bases and J by 3 bases. The CDR3 has 17 amino acids. CDR3 sequence: CASSTRLAGDRYNEQFF. The CDR3 DNA follows: TGTGCCAGCAGCACCCGACTAGCGGGGGACCGCTACAATGAGCAGTTCTTC.

The chain joins TRBV13 to TRBJ1-2; D uncertain. CDR1 and CDR2 from the germline V gene are PRHDT and FYEKMQ (reference sequence). The V end was cut by 4 bases, the J end by 4 bases, with 16 bases between. The CDR3 runs to 15 residues. CDR3 in DNA: TGTGCCAGCAGCTCTCGGACGGCCCCCTCCTATGGCTACACCTTC. Translation: CASSSRTAPSYGYTF.

This sequence joins TRBV5-8 and TRBJ2-5; D might be TRBD1 (5 bases). CDR1 and CDR2 from the germline V gene are SGHTS and YDEGEE. V was shortened by 0 bases and J by 7 bases, with 10 bases between the two germline ends. The CDR3 has 13 residues. CDR3 protein: CASSLERGGTQYF. The CDR3 DNA follows: TGTGCCAGCAGCTTGGAAAGGGGTGGGACCCAGTACTTC.

V usage is TRBV28 and J usage is TRBJ2-7, with D possibly matching TRBD1 (7 bases). CDR1 is MDHEN and CDR2 is SYDVKM in the germline V gene. There are 15 residues in the CDR3. V was pared by 3 bases and J by 1 base, with 13 bases between. As DNA, the CDR3 is TGTGCCAGCAGTTTTGGCGGGACAGAGTCCTACGAGCAGTACTTC. Amino acids: CASSFGGTESYEQYF.

J is TRBJ2-1 and V is TRBV7-9, with D unclear. The CDR3 extends over 14 amino acids. In germline, CDR1 is SEHNR, CDR2 FQNEAQ (reference sequence). The ends were cut back, 0 bases at V and 6 bases at J, with 9 bases in the middle. In DNA, the CDR3 is TGTGCCAGCAGCTTAGCTCCGGGTGTCAATGAGCAGTTCTTC. Protein sequence: CASSLAPGVNEQFF.

V gene TRBV27 combines with J gene TRBJ1-5; possibly TRBD1 for D (5 bases). The CDR3 consists of 18 residues. Germline loops: CDR1 MNHEY, CDR2 SMNVEV (reference sequence). The ends were cut back, 1 base at V and 0 bases at J, with 16 bases in the middle. The CDR3 spells CASSLYPGRPFSNQPQHF. For the CDR3, the DNA is TGTGCCAGCAGTTTATACCCGGGACGGCCTTTTAGCAATCAGCCCCAGCATTTT.

V is TRBV7-2 and J is TRBJ2-3, with a weak D call TRBD1 (5 bases). In germline, CDR1 is SGHTA, CDR2 FQGNSA. The CDR3 runs 12 residues. Trimming stripped 4 bases from V and 15 bases from J, with 17 bases between. CDR3 loop: CASSSGKPPRYF. In DNA, the CDR3 is TGTGCCAGCAGCTCAGGGAAGCCCCCCAGATATTTT.

The chain employs TRBV19 and TRBJ2-5; 8 nucleotides line up with TRBD2. Per germline, CDR1 LNHDA and CDR2 SQIVND (reference sequence). The CDR3 contains 13 residues. Trimming removed 4 bases from V and 3 bases from J; junction bases left unmatched: 1. The CDR3 DNA is TGTGCCAGTAGTACCGGGGGGGAAGAGACCCAGTACTTC. Its translation is CASSTGGEETQYF.

Only one count was recorded for this clone. V usage is TRBV5-1 and J usage is TRBJ2-7, with TRBD2 as a possible D gene (7 bases). The CDR3 consists of 14 residues. Germline assignment: CDR1 SGHRS and CDR2 YFSETQ. Deletions cut 7 bases from V and 5 bases from J, with 19 bases between. CDR3 amino acids: CASSQGGITDEQYF. The CDR3 DNA is TGCGCCAGCTCACAGGGAGGGATTACGGACGAGCAGTACTTC.

The genes are TRBV29-1 and TRBJ1-2; TRBD1 agrees at 7 bases. The CDR3 covers 16 residues. Germline trimming cut 3 bases from V and 5 bases from J; bases unmatched to any gene: 15. CDR1 SQVTM and CDR2 ANQGSEA come from the germline V gene. CDR3 DNA sequence: TGCAGCGTTGACCAACTCCGGGACAGCTCCCTTTATGGCTACACCTTC. Protein: CSVDQLRDSSLYGYTF.

J is TRBJ1-1 and V is TRBV19; D is unclear. Germline V gene lookup returns CDR1 LNHDA and CDR2 SQIVND (reference sequence). The length of the CDR3 is 14 residues. V lost 7 bases and J lost 1, with 13 bases in between. The CDR3 loop is CASTAGGSNTEAFF. In DNA form, the CDR3 reads TGTGCCAGTACGGCCGGCGGGTCGAACACTGAAGCTTTCTTT.

The rearrangement joins TRBV7-8 to TRBJ1-1; D is uncertain. The germline V gene has CDR1 SGHVS and CDR2 FQNEAQ. V was shortened by 3 bases and J by 3 bases, with 11 bases between the two germline ends. CDR3 size: 14 residues. In nucleotides, the CDR3 is TGTGCCAGCAGCTTTGGAGGGCCGGACACTGAAGCTTTCTTT. Its translation: CASSFGGPDTEAFF.

J is TRBJ2-7 and V is TRBV27; 10 bases are a match to TRBD1. From germline, CDR1 is MNHEY and CDR2 SMNVEV (reference sequence). The CDR3 totals 14 residues. V lost 6 bases to trimming and J lost 2 bases; unmatched junction nucleotides: 4. In DNA, the CDR3 is TGTGCCAGCAGCACCGGGACAGGGGCCTACGAGCAGTACTTC. Translating it yields CASSTGTGAYEQYF.

Comments on this clone: Mismatch with germline at one junction end may stem from a read error. V and J are TRBV7-2 and TRBJ2-5, with 11 bases matching TRBD2. Germline CDR1 SGHTA, CDR2 FQGNSA. The CDR3 extends over 14 amino acids. The CDR3: CASSLAGGLETQYF. DNA of the CDR3: TGTGCCAGCAGCCTAGCGGGGGGCCTCGAGACCCAGTACTTC.

This sequence joins TRBV4-1 and TRBJ1-5; tentative D call: TRBD1 (5 bases). The V end was cut by 3 bases, the J end by 3 bases, with 15 bases between. Germline CDR1 reads MGHRA; CDR2 reads YSYEKL. The CDR3 is made up of 16 amino acids. As DNA, the CDR3 is TGCGCCAGCAGCCACTCCTCTAGGGGTTTCAATCAGCCCCAGCATTTT. Protein: CASSHSSRGFNQPQHF.

The rearrangement joins TRBV19 to TRBJ1-4; 7 bases match TRBD1. The CDR3 extends over 15 amino acids. The V segment lost 4 bases and the J segment 7 bases; nucleotides outside the gene matches: 9. Germline V lookup: CDR1 LNHDA, CDR2 SQIVND (reference sequence). The CDR3 is CASSKKQGTGEKLFF. The CDR3 DNA reads as TGTGCCAGTAGTAAAAAACAGGGGACCGGTGAAAAACTGTTTTTT.

This chain joins TRBV9 and TRBJ1-6; unclear D gene. Germline assignment: CDR1 SGDLS and CDR2 YYNGEE. The CDR3 contains 14 residues. V was shortened by 2 bases and J by 5 bases, with 8 bases between the two germline ends. The CDR3 is CASSVWSDNSPLHF. Here the CDR3 DNA reads TGTGCCAGCAGCGTTTGGTCAGATAATTCACCCCTCCACTTT.

The chain recombines TRBV5-4 with TRBJ1-3, with D possibly matching TRBD1 (5 bases). V lost 4 bases and J 0 bases, leaving 11 bases between the germline ends. The CDR3 spans 15 residues. Germline CDR1 is SGHNT and CDR2 is YYREEE (reference sequence). CDR3 nucleotide sequence: TGTGCCAGCAGCGCAGGACAACTCTCTGGAAACACCATATATTTT. Translated, it gives CASSAGQLSGNTIYF.

This clone was counted only a few times. The chain has TRBV27 and TRBJ1-1; D gene unclear. The length of the CDR3 is 14 residues. With 4 bases removed from V and 7 bases from J, the gap between germline ends came to 16 bases. Germline values: CDR1 MNHEY, CDR2 SMNVEV (reference sequence). The CDR3 here is CASSSSDGALEAFF. The CDR3 nucleotides are TGTGCCAGCAGTTCCTCAGACGGTGCCCTTGAAGCTTTCTTT.

This clone occurred a few times. This sequence joins TRBV5-5 and TRBJ1-5; D is uncertain. V was trimmed by 7 bases and J by 1 base, leaving 12 bases between them. The germline gives CDR1 SGHKS, CDR2 YYEKEE (reference sequence). The CDR3 runs to 14 residues. CDR3 nucleotides: TGTGCCAGCGCGTCATGGGGAAGCAATCAGCCCCAGCATTTT. Translated: CASASWGSNQPQHF.

The chain carries TRBV5-1 and TRBJ2-6, with D perhaps matching TRBD1 or TRBD2 (5 bases each). The CDR3 is 18 residues long. V lost 0 bases and J 2 bases, leaving 15 bases between the germline ends. CDR1 and CDR2 from the germline V gene are SGHRS and YFSETQ. The CDR3 nucleotides are TGCGCCAGCAGCTTGGTTGGGACCGCCACTACTGGGGCCAACGTCCTGACTTTC. Translating it yields CASSLVGTATTGANVLTF.

This chain connects TRBV7-2 to TRBJ2-1; TRBD2 matches 8 bases. Germline loops: CDR1 SGHTA, CDR2 FQGNSA. The CDR3 is 15 residues long. The J segment lost 2 bases and the V segment lost 5 bases, leaving 5 bases of the junction unmatched. The CDR3 region has the DNA TGTGCCAGCAGCCCATTAGCGGGACCCTACAATGAGCAGTTCTTC. Translating it yields CASSPLAGPYNEQFF.

The chain employs TRBV6-6 and TRBJ2-7; D might be TRBD1 (6 bases). The V gene's germline CDR1 is MNHNY and CDR2 SVGAGI (reference sequence). CDR3 length: 16 residues. The V end lost 0 bases, the J end lost 5 bases, and 17 bases lay between the germline ends. The CDR3 protein is CASSYSWGPQGNEQYF. The CDR3, as DNA: TGTGCCAGCAGTTACTCGTGGGGCCCGCAGGGGAACGAGCAGTACTTC.

The chain has TRBV9 and TRBJ2-5; 8 nucleotides align to TRBD1. The length of the CDR3 is 15 residues. V trimming: 2 bases; J trimming: 5 bases; junction bases outside the gene matches: 8. Germline lookup yields CDR1 SGDLS and CDR2 YYNGEE. The CDR3 spells CASSVLGQGQETQYF. The CDR3 DNA sequence: TGTGCCAGCAGCGTTTTAGGACAGGGACAGGAGACCCAGTACTTC.